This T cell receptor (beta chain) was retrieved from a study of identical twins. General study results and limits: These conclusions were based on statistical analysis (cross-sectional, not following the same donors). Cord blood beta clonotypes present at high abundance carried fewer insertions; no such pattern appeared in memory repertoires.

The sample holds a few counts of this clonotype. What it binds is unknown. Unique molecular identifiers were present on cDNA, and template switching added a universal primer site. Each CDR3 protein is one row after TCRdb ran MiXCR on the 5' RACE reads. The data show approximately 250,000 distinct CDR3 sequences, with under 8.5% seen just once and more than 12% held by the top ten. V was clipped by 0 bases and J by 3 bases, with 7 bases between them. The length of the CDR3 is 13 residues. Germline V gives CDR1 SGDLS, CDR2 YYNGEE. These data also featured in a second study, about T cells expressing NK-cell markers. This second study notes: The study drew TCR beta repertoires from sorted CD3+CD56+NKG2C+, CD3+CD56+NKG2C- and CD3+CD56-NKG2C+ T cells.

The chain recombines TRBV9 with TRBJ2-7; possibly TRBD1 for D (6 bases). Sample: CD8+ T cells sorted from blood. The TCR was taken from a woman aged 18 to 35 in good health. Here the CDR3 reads CASSVADSYEQYF. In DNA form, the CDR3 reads TGTGCCAGCAGCGTAGCGGACAGCTACGAGCAGTACTTC.